This passage covers 28 T cell receptor beta chains from one sample sequenced in a study of blood T cell repertoires in COVID-19. Sequenced by immunoSEQ multiplex PCR; TCRdb stores in-frame clones only, minus some. The sample consists of some 340,000 clones, more than 90% of them appearing once. The sample taken for sequencing was PBMCs or T cells enriched from blood (not recorded which). These receptors came from a woman in her 30s who had been exposed to COVID-19.

The chain links TRBV7-9 to TRBJ1-2; unclear D gene. The germline gives CDR1 SEHNR, CDR2 FQNEAQ (reference sequence). This CDR3 comprises 15 residues. The germline V and J ends were trimmed by 0 bases and 4 bases, with 12 bases remaining between them. The DNA of the CDR3 is TGTGCCAGCAGCTTAGCGCCGGGGATCGCCTATGGCTACACCTTC. Encoded protein: CASSLAPGIAYGYTF.

The V call is TRBV10-3, the J call TRBJ1-1, with D perhaps TRBD1 (6 bases). V gave up 0 bases and J gave up 3 bases, with 11 bases separating them. CDR1 is ENHRY, CDR2 SYGVKD, per germline. This CDR3 comprises 15 residues. CDR3 DNA sequence: TGTGCCATCAGTGAGTCGAAGGGGGGGTACACTGAAGCTTTCTTT. It is translated as CAISESKGGYTEAFF.

The rearrangement joins TRBV7-2 to TRBJ1-3; D perhaps matches TRBD1 (5 bases). Trimming left V 1 base short and J 3 bases short, with 13 bases between. In germline, CDR1 is SGHTA, CDR2 FQGNSA. This CDR3 has 16 amino acids. As DNA, the CDR3 is TGTGCCAGCAGCTTAGACGCCCCGGGACTTGGAAACACCATATATTTT. As protein: CASSLDAPGLGNTIYF.

This clone was seen only once. The chain carries TRBV29-1 and TRBJ1-1; a weak D match, TRBD1 (6 bases). The CDR3 is 12 residues long. Germline V gene lookup returns CDR1 SQVTM and CDR2 ANQGSEA. V dropped 7 bases and J dropped 1 base, with 10 bases sitting between them. The CDR3 sequence is CSAGQRNTEAFF. CDR3 coding DNA: TGCAGCGCTGGACAGCGGAACACTGAAGCTTTCTTT.

The V and J genes are TRBV3-1 (or the pseudogene TRBV3-2) and TRBJ1-3, with D maybe TRBD1 (5 bases). The CDR3 is made up of 14 amino acids. Trimming left V 4 bases short and J 2 bases short, with 9 bases between. The germline gives CDR1 LGHDT, CDR2 YNNKEL (reference sequence). The CDR3 sequence: CASSPGLTGNTIYF. CDR3 nucleotide sequence: TGTGCCAGCAGCCCAGGGCTTACTGGAAACACCATATATTTT.

In this sample, this clone turned up once. The chain is built from TRBV10-3 and TRBJ1-3; D ambiguous. CDR1 and CDR2 from the germline V gene are ENHRY and SYGVKD. This CDR3 comprises 13 residues. Trimming took 7 bases from V and 0 from J, leaving 7 bases between them. CDR3 in amino acids: CAITGSSGNTIYF. DNA for the CDR3: TGTGCCATCACGGGGAGCTCTGGAAACACCATATATTTT.

J is TRBJ2-5 and V is TRBV11-1, with a possible D match to TRBD2 (5 bases). The length of the CDR3 is 13 residues. The germline CDR1 and CDR2 sequences are SGHAT and FQDESV (reference sequence). V shed 5 bases and J shed 3 bases, with 10 bases lying between them. This CDR3 is CASSPDGEETQYF. In nucleotides, the CDR3 is TGTGCCAGCAGCCCCGACGGGGAAGAGACCCAGTACTTC.

V is TRBV7-6 and J is TRBJ1-4; no clear D. Germline CDR1 and CDR2: SGHVS and FNYEAQ. The CDR3 consists of 14 residues. Trimming pared 4 bases from V and 8 bases from J, leaving 14 bases between. CDR3 nucleotide sequence: TGTGCCAGCAGCTGGGAGGCTATCAGCGAAAAACTGTTTTTT. Protein sequence: CASSWEAISEKLFF.

This chain connects TRBV7-9 to TRBJ2-4; D is uncertain. CDR1 and CDR2 (germline): SEHNR, FQNEAQ (reference sequence). This CDR3 is 15 amino acids long. V dropped 2 bases and J dropped 6 bases, with 14 bases sitting between them. CDR3 nucleotide sequence: TGTGCCAGCAGCTTAATTGAGTTGAGTGGAAACATTCAGTACTTC. Its translation: CASSLIELSGNIQYF.

The chain carries TRBV21-1 and TRBJ2-7; the tabulated D call, TRBD2, remains unverified against the DNA. TRBV21-1 constitutes a pseudogene. The CDR3 has 15 residues. The CDR3 loop reads CASISAGAGKYEQYF. CDR3 DNA sequence: TGTGCCAGCATATCCGCGGGGGCAGGGAAGTACGAGCAGTACTTC.

This clone occurred once. The V gene is TRBV4-1, the J gene TRBJ2-3; TRBD2 aligns across 10 bases. After removal of 3 bases from V and 4 bases from J, the junction contained 7 bases not matched to a gene. The germline V gene has CDR1 MGHRA and CDR2 YSYEKL. The CDR3 has 16 residues. CDR3 nucleotides: TGCGCCAGCAGCCATTCTAGCGGGGGCGCCCCAGATACGCAGTATTTT. Its protein is CASSHSSGGAPDTQYF.

A word on this clone: Other DNA variants within this sample encode the same CDR3. This chain uses TRBV12-3 or TRBV12-4 with TRBJ2-5; no reliable D call. With 5 bases removed from V and 5 bases from J, the gap between germline ends came to 6 bases. The CDR3 runs to 11 residues. This CDR3 reads CASSLLETQYF. CDR3 DNA: TGTGCCAGCAGTCTTCTGGAGACCCAGTACTTC.

This sequence joins TRBV7-8 and TRBJ1-1; 8 nucleotides agree with TRBD1. J lost 1 base, V lost 4 bases, and 2 bases had no gene match. The germline CDR1 and CDR2 sequences are SGHVS and FQNEAQ. CDR3 length: 14 amino acids. CDR3 protein: CASSWDRRNTEAFF. The CDR3 nucleotides read TGTGCCAGCAGCTGGGACAGGCGGAACACTGAAGCTTTCTTT.

The chain carries TRBV19 and TRBJ2-7; 9 bases fit TRBD1. Germline assignment: CDR1 LNHDA and CDR2 SQIVND (reference sequence). V was clipped by 3 bases and J by 6 bases; unmatched bases: 3. The length of the CDR3 is 13 residues. The CDR3 DNA is TGTGCCAGTAGTATTCGGACAGGGGCCGAGCAGTACTTC. Protein: CASSIRTGAEQYF.

The V gene is TRBV29-1, the J gene TRBJ1-2, with D tentatively TRBD1 (6 bases). Trimming stripped 7 bases from V and 8 bases from J, with 17 bases between. The CDR3 covers 12 residues. CDR1 and CDR2 (germline): SQVTM, ANQGSEA. The CDR3 DNA follows: TGCAGCGCCGGTCGGGGGGCAGACGGCTACACCTTC. This sequence encodes CSAGRGADGYTF. Using reference TRBV29-1 and TRBJ1-2 for the parts outside the CDR3, the full variable domain is SAVISQKPSRDICQRGTSLTIQCQVDSQVTMMFWYRQQPGQSLTLIATANQGSEATYESGFVIDKFPISRPNLTFSTLTVSNMSPEDSSIYLCSAGRGADGYTFGSGTRLTVV.

The chain couples TRBV10-3 to TRBJ2-7, with 8 bases matching TRBD1. Per the germline V gene, CDR1 is ENHRY and CDR2 is SYGVKD. The CDR3 covers 15 residues. V shed 0 bases, J shed 5 bases, and the junction held 6 bases outside the gene matches. DNA for the CDR3: TGTGCCATCAGTGAGTCCGGGACAGGATTTAACGAGCAGTACTTC. Its translation is CAISESGTGFNEQYF.

The rearrangement links TRBV2 to TRBJ1-2; 9 nucleotides agree with TRBD1. After removal of 6 bases from V and 8 bases from J, the junction contained 13 bases not matched to a gene. CDR1 is SNHLY, CDR2 FYNNEI, per germline. The CDR3 spans 15 residues. CDR3 loop: CASSETRDRVGGYTF. In nucleotides, the CDR3 is TGTGCCAGCAGCGAAACCAGGGACAGGGTGGGCGGCTACACCTTC. The whole variable domain, remainder taken from reference TRBV2 and TRBJ1-2, is EPEVTQTPSHQVTQMGQEVILRCVPISNHLYFYWYRQILGQKVEFLVSFYNNEISEKSEIFDDQFSVERPDGSNFTLKIRSTKLEDSAMYFCASSETRDRVGGYTFGSGTRLTVV.

The chain is built from TRBV3-1 (or the pseudogene TRBV3-2) and TRBJ2-7; TRBD2 is a possible D gene (6 bases). The CDR3 extends over 12 amino acids. V was cut by 2 bases and J by 8 bases, with 10 bases left in between. From germline, CDR1 is LGHDT and CDR2 YNNKEL (reference sequence). The CDR3 sequence: CASSQTGLKQYF. DNA for the CDR3: TGTGCCAGCAGCCAAACGGGACTTAAGCAGTACTTC.

This chain connects TRBV2 to TRBJ2-7; TRBD1 matches 8 bases. Germline CDR1 SNHLY, CDR2 FYNNEI. Unmatched junction bases numbered 11, after V lost 6 bases and J lost 4 bases. This CDR3 comprises 15 residues. DNA for the CDR3: TGTGCCAGCAGCGATACAGGACAGGGTTGGTACGAGCAGTACTTC. Its translation is CASSDTGQGWYEQYF.

The V gene is TRBV11-2, the J gene TRBJ1-3, with D possibly TRBD1 on 6 matching bases. This CDR3 spans 16 amino acids. V lost 4 bases to trimming and J lost 3 bases, with 16 bases between them. Germline lookup yields CDR1 SGHAT and CDR2 FQNNGV. The CDR3 nucleotides are TGTGCCAGCAGCTCCCCACAGGGAGTAGGTGGAAACACCATATATTTT. Residues: CASSSPQGVGGNTIYF.

The V and J genes are TRBV7-2 and TRBJ2-2, with 7 bases lining up with TRBD1. This CDR3 is 17 amino acids long. V shed 0 bases and J 0 bases; nucleotides not matched to a gene: 4. Germline lookup yields CDR1 SGHTA and CDR2 FQGNSA. As DNA, the CDR3 is TGTGCCAGCAGCTTAGCGACAGGGCTCGCGAACACCGGGGAGCTGTTTTTT. Translation gives CASSLATGLANTGELFF.

The chain has TRBV11-2 and TRBJ1-1; D possibly corresponds to TRBD1 (5 bases). Germline CDR1 and CDR2: SGHAT and FQNNGV. This CDR3 is 15 amino acids long. V was shortened by 5 bases and J by 2 bases, with 15 bases between the two germline ends. The CDR3 nucleotides read TGTGCCAGCAGCAAGAAACCGACAGCCAACACTGAAGCTTTCTTT. It yields the protein CASSKKPTANTEAFF.

The chain joins TRBV15 to TRBJ2-7; D might be TRBD1 (6 bases). V was trimmed by 0 bases and J by 3 bases, leaving 12 bases between them. This CDR3 is 15 amino acids long. Germline CDR1 is LNHNV and CDR2 is YYDKDF (reference sequence). The CDR3 DNA sequence: TGTGCCACCAGCAGAGATCACAGGGAGAGCTACGAGCAGTACTTC. Its translation: CATSRDHRESYEQYF.

The rearrangement uses TRBV7-3 and TRBJ2-1; a possible D gene is TRBD2 (5 bases). Trimming cost V 1 base and J 2 bases, with 15 bases left between them. Germline V CDR1 and CDR2: SGHTA, FQGTGA. The CDR3 is 17 residues long. DNA of the CDR3: TGTGCCAGCAGCTTAAGACCGACCGAGGGAACCTACAATGAGCAGTTCTTC. This encodes CASSLRPTEGTYNEQFF.

The chain employs TRBV21-1 and TRBJ1-1; the table's D call, TRBD1, has no DNA check behind it. TRBV21-1 is a pseudogene. CDR3 length: 17 amino acids. CDR3 DNA sequence: TGTGCCAGCAGCACCCCCGTCGGGACAGGAGTGAACACTGAAGCTTTCTTT. Translated, it gives CASSTPVGTGVNTEAFF.

The rearrangement uses TRBV4-1 and TRBJ1-2; TRBD1 is a possible D gene (6 bases). V was clipped by 0 bases and J by 8 bases, with 13 bases between them. There are 14 residues in the CDR3. Germline values: CDR1 MGHRA, CDR2 YSYEKL. CDR3 nucleotide sequence: TGCGCCAGCAGCCAAGAAAGCAGGGGAAGAGGCTACACCTTC. Residues: CASSQESRGRGYTF.

The J gene is TRBJ2-7, the V gene TRBV30, with TRBD1 matching 8 bases. The V and J ends lost 3 bases and 0 bases, in that order; junction bases with no gene match: 13. This CDR3 is 17 amino acids long. CDR1 and CDR2 from the germline V gene are GTSNPN and SVGIG (reference sequence). CDR3 DNA: TGTGCCTGGAGGGACAGGGCTGGTAGTTTCCTCTCCTACGAGCAGTACTTC. This translates into CAWRDRAGSFLSYEQYF.

CDR3: CASSRFATGELFF. In DNA, the CDR3 is TGTGCCAGCAGCCGCTTCGCGACCGGGGAGCTGTTTTTT. The chain uses TRBV7-9 and TRBJ2-2, with D unresolved. V was clipped by 5 bases and J by 5 bases, with 9 bases between them. From germline, CDR1 is SEHNR and CDR2 FQNEAQ (reference sequence). This CDR3 has 13 amino acids.